Sequencing of this TCR beta chain was carried out in a study of blood T cell repertoires in COVID-19 (dated by TCRdb to the early 2020s). At the level of the whole study: Collaborator samples came from the United States, Italy and Spain and covered acute and convalescent phases of COVID-19. The prospective study material was composed of cDNA or gDNA derived from T cells, B-cell-depleted T cells, or PBMCs. Subjects who had been exposed to COVID-19, were actively infected with it, or had recovered from it provided the deeply sampled blood TCRbeta repertoires that made up the dataset. The repertoires were made available in a free public database intended to serve as a resource for research on the immune response to SARS-CoV-2. The samples were drawn from the first 160 participants of the ongoing ImmuneRACE study and from 1,254 subjects provided by 6 global collaborators. Sample metadata almost always included a de-identified subject ID, COVID-19 status, age in years and sex. Where available, HLA class I and class II types were taken from metadata supplied by the sample provider and were not determined by assay-based typing. The research as a whole found: The amount of clinical and demographic metadata varied by source and participant and was provided uncurated.

TCRbeta CDR3 regions were amplified from genomic DNA using the immunoSEQ Assay, a bias-controlled multiplex PCR. As for the authors' bioinformatics: The number of nucleated cells in each sample was estimated from the amplification of reference gene primers within the assay. To quantify the absolute abundance of each unique TCRbeta CDR3 rearrangement, sequence reads were collapsed and filtered. For each sample, productive Simpson clonality was calculated by taking the square root of Simpson's diversity index across productive rearrangements. TCRdb's version of the immuneACCESS table is confined to in-frame rearrangements and falls short of the full clone set. An unresolved V gene accounts for under half of the shortfall where checked; the remainder is of unknown origin. Clonal size and the V and J genes are those of that table, whereas D and trimming came from the DNA. The sample table records over 250,000 clones; roughly 88% of these occur just once. The ten largest clones take up around 1% of the sample.

As for this clone: The antigen it recognizes is unknown. Base qualities are not provided; no much larger clone lies one nucleotide away.

In the prospective study, participants were about 18 to 100 years old, resided in about two dozen geographic areas of the United States, and were enrolled through a virtual design. To assign participants to cohorts, the prospective study relied on clinical history that participants themselves reported in a screening survey and a study questionnaire. ImmuneRACE Cohort 3 recovered participants were defined by two consecutive negative NP/OP PCR tests, healthcare professional clearance, or symptom resolution. In the prospective study, whole blood, serum and a nasopharyngeal or oropharyngeal swab were collected from each participant by mobile phlebotomists. Prospective study participants could optionally give additional blood draws and questionnaires over an approximately 2-month period. Prospective study blood samples were shipped either frozen or at room temperature before DNA extraction. According to the germline V gene, CDR1 reads ENHRY and CDR2 reads SYGVKD. From the cysteine through the phenylalanine, the CDR3 covers 15 amino acids. Only the CDR3 portion is preserved as DNA: 45 bases, with reading frame beginning at the first base. Ends trimmed: V by 6 bases, J by 4 bases; bases unmatched to a gene: 10.

The sequencing input was PBMCs or T cells enriched from blood (not recorded which). This receptor was taken from a woman in her twenties or thirties who had recovered from COVID-19. The chain uses TRBV10-3 and TRBJ1-1; 8 central bases correspond to TRBD1. The CDR3 loop reads CAISLTGVLSTEAFF. The sequenced DNA is TGTGCCATCAGCCTGACAGGGGTCCTTTCCACTGAAGCTTTCTTT.